Each of the 27 T cell receptor beta chains below was sequenced from the same sample in a study of OX40 agonist ivuxolimab in advanced cancers. Sequencing was performed with immunoSEQ multiplex PCR; in TCRdb, only in-frame clones are kept and a portion is missing. Of around 65,000 clones listed, approximately 89% are singletons. The sample consisted of CD4+ or CD8+ T cells sorted from blood, taken in a trial of the OX40 agonist ivuxolimab. These receptors all stem from an adult with an advanced solid tumor such as melanoma, head and neck, liver or kidney cancer.

The gene calls are TRBV7-6 and TRBJ2-3; the D is unclear. The V gene lost 1 base and the J gene lost 6 bases, with 20 bases spanning the gap. The length of the CDR3 is 17 residues. CDR1 is SGHVS, CDR2 FNYEAQ, per germline. The chain's CDR3 is CASSLGALGKLLDTQYF. The CDR3, as DNA: TGTGCCAGCAGCTTAGGGGCCCTGGGGAAGCTATTGGATACGCAGTATTTT.

This CDR3 reads CASSLNTDYGYTF. CDR3 nucleotide sequence: TGTGCCAGCAGCTTAAATACGGACTATGGCTACACCTTC. The chain couples TRBV7-2 to TRBJ1-2, with D hard to call. Trimming cost V 2 bases and J 3 bases, with 7 bases left between them. This CDR3 spans 13 amino acids. The V gene's germline CDR1 is SGHTA and CDR2 FQGNSA.

This clone showed up just once. The chain employs TRBV7-9 and TRBJ2-7, with no clear D. Germline loops: CDR1 SEHNR, CDR2 FQNEAQ (reference sequence). V was cut by 5 bases and J by 2 bases, with 13 bases left in between. CDR3 size: 14 residues. The CDR3 region is CASSAKDLTYEQYF. CDR3 bases: TGTGCCAGCAGCGCAAAGGACCTCACCTACGAGCAGTACTTC.

The gene calls are TRBV18 and TRBJ1-1; D ambiguous. The CDR3 is 12 amino acids. V dropped 0 bases and J dropped 4 bases, with 3 bases sitting between them. The germline CDR1 and CDR2 sequences are KGHSH and LQKENI. CDR3 residues: CASSPPSTEAFF. The CDR3 bases are TGTGCCAGCTCACCACCGAGCACTGAAGCTTTCTTT.

This chain joins TRBV4-1 and TRBJ2-3, with a tentative D call TRBD1 (6 bases). V lost 3 bases to trimming and J lost 2 bases, with 9 bases between them. CDR3 length equals 14 residues. The germline V gene has CDR1 MGHRA and CDR2 YSYEKL. DNA of the CDR3: TGCGCCAGCAGCCAGTGGGGGCCCACAGATACGCAGTATTTT. Protein sequence: CASSQWGPTDTQYF.

The chain links TRBV5-6 to TRBJ1-5; 9 bases fit TRBD1. V trimming: 3 bases; J trimming: 4 bases; junction bases outside the gene matches: 5. This CDR3 comprises 15 residues. Germline V CDR1 and CDR2: SGHDT, YYEEEE. The CDR3 spells CASSSGTGYNQPQHF. CDR3 DNA sequence: TGTGCCAGCAGCTCCGGGACAGGGTATAATCAGCCCCAGCATTTT.

The chain joins TRBV19 to TRBJ2-7; D is perhaps TRBD2 (5 bases). V was cut by 4 bases and J by 5 bases, with 12 bases left in between. The CDR3 is 13 residues long. The germline CDR1 and CDR2 sequences are LNHDA and SQIVND (reference sequence). CDR3 DNA sequence: TGTGCCAGTAGTACTAGGGCGGGCCACGAGCAGTACTTC. Translating gives CASSTRAGHEQYF.

The chain links TRBV13 to TRBJ1-2; D might be TRBD1 (5 bases). Trimming stripped 4 bases from V and 10 bases from J, with 16 bases between. The CDR3 covers 13 residues. Germline-derived CDR1 and CDR2 are PRHDT and FYEKMQ (reference sequence). CDR3 in DNA: TGTGCCAGCAGCTCCAACCTCAGGGATGACTACACCTTC. Translation gives CASSSNLRDDYTF.

The chain carries TRBV25-1 and TRBJ1-2, with TRBD1 as a possible D gene (6 bases). CDR3 size: 18 residues. The germline V gene encodes CDR1 MGHDK and CDR2 SYGVNS. Trimming removed 4 bases from V and 4 bases from J, with 25 bases in between. Here the CDR3 reads CASSGHKMGARPLYGYTF. The CDR3 DNA is TGTGCCAGCAGTGGACATAAGATGGGGGCCAGACCTCTCTATGGCTACACCTTC.

CDR3 nucleotides: TGTGCCAGCAGTTTTAATGGGGCTAATGAAAAACTGTTTTTT. Translation gives CASSFNGANEKLFF. The chain couples TRBV28 to TRBJ1-4; D is unclear. Germline CDR1 MDHEN, CDR2 SYDVKM. The CDR3 spans 14 residues. V lost 3 bases and J 3 bases, leaving 8 bases between the germline ends.

The gene calls are TRBV6-6 and TRBJ2-1, with TRBD2 as a possible D gene (6 bases). Germline V gene sequence: CDR1 MNHNY, CDR2 SVGAGI (reference sequence). There are 16 residues in the CDR3. Between the trimmed V and J ends, which lost 1 base and 0 bases, there was a span of 10 bases. The CDR3 DNA is TGTGCCAGCAGTTACTTGAGGGGAGGCTCCTACAATGAGCAGTTCTTC. Its translation is CASSYLRGGSYNEQFF.

The gene calls are TRBV27 and TRBJ2-3; 15 nucleotides align to TRBD2. This CDR3 contains 21 residues. The V gene's germline CDR1 is MNHEY and CDR2 SMNVEV (reference sequence). With 2 bases clipped from V and 2 bases from J, the junction kept 14 bases outside the gene matches. Here the CDR3 DNA reads TGTGCCAGCAGTTTAAGGGGACTAGCGGGAGGCCTTTTGTATATCACAGATACGCAGTATTTT. It yields the protein CASSLRGLAGGLLYITDTQYF.

This chain joins TRBV7-2 and TRBJ1-5; D is unresolved. The CDR3 is made up of 15 amino acids. CDR1 SGHTA and CDR2 FQGNSA come from the germline V gene. Trimming left V 1 base short and J 3 bases short, with 10 bases between. The CDR3 bases are TGTGCCAGCAGCTTAGAGCCAGGTTTCAATCAGCCCCAGCATTTT. It is translated as CASSLEPGFNQPQHF.

V gene TRBV5-6 combines with J gene TRBJ1-2, with 9 bases fitting TRBD1. This CDR3 is 13 amino acids long. V shed 2 bases and J 9 bases; nucleotides not matched to a gene: 5. Germline CDR1 reads SGHDT; CDR2 reads YYEEEE. CDR3 amino acids: CASSFGQGFSYTF. CDR3 coding DNA: TGTGCCAGCAGCTTCGGACAGGGGTTTAGCTACACCTTC. Full variable domain (missing parts from reference TRBV5-6 and TRBJ1-2): DAGVTQSPTHLIKTRGQQVTLRCSPKSGHDTVSWYQQALGQGPQFIFQYYEEEERQRGNFPDRFSGHQFPNYSSELNVNALLLGDSALYLCASSFGQGFSYTFGSGTRLTVV.

The chain links TRBV28 to TRBJ2-1; 8 nucleotides match TRBD2. This CDR3 is 15 amino acids long. The V gene end was trimmed by 6 bases and the J gene end by 4 bases; junction bases not matched to a gene: 8. Germline V CDR1 and CDR2: MDHEN, SYDVKM. CDR3 sequence reads: CASRPFAGGYNEQFF. In DNA form, the CDR3 reads TGTGCCAGCAGACCCTTCGCGGGAGGTTACAATGAGCAGTTCTTC.

V is TRBV7-6 and J is TRBJ2-7; 8 nucleotides match TRBD2. Trimming removed 5 bases from V and 5 bases from J; junction bases left unmatched: 8. Germline V gives CDR1 SGHVS, CDR2 FNYEAQ. CDR3 length: 14 amino acids. CDR3 in DNA: TGTGCCAGCAGCCGCGGGGTAGCGGGAAACGAGCAGTACTTC. Residues: CASSRGVAGNEQYF.

CDR3 bases: TGCGCCAGCAGCCAAGATCTTCCCAGGGGGCAGGGGCAGTTCTTC. It yields the protein CASSQDLPRGQGQFF. The gene calls are TRBV4-3 and TRBJ2-1, with 8 positions matching TRBD1. The CDR3 runs 15 residues. Germline V lookup: CDR1 LGHNA, CDR2 YSLEER. Trimming removed 0 bases from V and 12 bases from J; junction bases left unmatched: 10.

The table lists this clone with a count of one. The chain is built from TRBV4-1 and TRBJ1-1; D possibly corresponds to TRBD1 (6 bases). Germline CDR1 and CDR2: MGHRA and YSYEKL. This CDR3 spans 14 amino acids. The V gene lost 1 base and the J gene lost 7 bases, with 13 bases spanning the gap. CDR3 sequence: CASSQGPGHFEAFF. DNA of the CDR3: TGCGCCAGCAGCCAAGGACCGGGACACTTTGAAGCTTTCTTT.

V is TRBV11-3 and J is TRBJ2-7; 10 positions agree with TRBD2. This CDR3 contains 16 residues. The germline gives CDR1 SGHNT, CDR2 YENEEA. V was pared by 0 bases and J by 3 bases, with 5 bases of the junction left unmatched. The CDR3 nucleotides read TGTGCCAGCAGCTTAGAAGGACTAGCGGCCCTCTACGAGCAGTACTTC. It translates to CASSLEGLAALYEQYF.

The V and J genes are TRBV6-5 and TRBJ2-1, with D perhaps TRBD2 (5 bases). Between the trimmed V and J ends, which lost 7 bases and 14 bases, there was a span of 15 bases. Germline CDR1 reads MNHEY; CDR2 reads SVGAGI. The CDR3 totals 11 residues. CDR3 coding DNA: TGTGCCAGCACTACAACGGACGGGGAGTTCTTC. Translating it yields CASTTTDGEFF.

The V call is TRBV28, the J call TRBJ2-5; maybe TRBD2 (6 bases). This CDR3 is 15 amino acids long. V lost 5 bases and J lost 4, with 17 bases in between. Germline CDR1 is MDHEN and CDR2 is SYDVKM. The CDR3, as DNA: TGTGCCAGCAGTGGCGGACTAAGCGGCCTAGAGACCCAGTACTTC. It encodes CASSGGLSGLETQYF.

This chain joins TRBV28 and TRBJ2-1; the match to TRBD2 covers 8 bases. CDR3 length: 15 residues. The V gene's germline CDR1 is MDHEN and CDR2 SYDVKM. J lost 2 bases, V lost 7 bases, and 7 bases had no gene match. The CDR3 DNA follows: TGTGCCAGCATAGGACTAGCCGAGACCTACAATGAGCAGTTCTTC. Translating it yields CASIGLAETYNEQFF.

The chain couples TRBV10-2 to TRBJ2-1; 9 bases line up with TRBD2. Germline V gives CDR1 WSHSY, CDR2 SAAADI. The CDR3 consists of 16 residues. After removal of 2 bases from V and 7 bases from J, the junction contained 9 bases not matched to a gene. The CDR3 coding sequence is TGCGCCAGCAGTGAGATGTTAGCGGGAGTTGGGAATGAGCAGTTCTTC. Protein: CASSEMLAGVGNEQFF.

The chain joins TRBV6-4 to TRBJ2-3, with 10 bases aligning to TRBD2. The CDR3 extends over 19 amino acids. Germline V gives CDR1 MRHNA, CDR2 SNTAGT. Trimming at V came to 0 bases and at J to 2 bases, leaving 11 bases not matched to a gene. CDR3 residues: CASSDSSLRLAGTTDTQYF. The DNA for the CDR3 is TGTGCCAGCAGTGACTCGAGTCTGAGACTAGCGGGTACCACAGATACGCAGTATTTT.

The chain couples TRBV6-1 to TRBJ1-2; D is unresolved. The CDR3 is made up of 16 amino acids. Germline V gene sequence: CDR1 MNHNS, CDR2 SASEGT. V was trimmed by 3 bases and J by 3 bases, leaving 17 bases between them. In DNA, the CDR3 is TGTGCCAGCAGTGAGAGACACGCCGAGGCCTACTATGGCTACACCTTC. Its protein is CASSERHAEAYYGYTF.

This chain uses TRBV27 with TRBJ2-7, with 9 bases identical to TRBD2. Per germline, CDR1 MNHEY and CDR2 SMNVEV (reference sequence). This CDR3 comprises 16 residues. After removal of 5 bases from V and 1 base from J, the junction contained 9 bases not matched to a gene. The CDR3 bases are TGTGCCAGCAGTCACACGAGCGGGAGGTGGTCCTACGAGCAGTACTTC. This gives the protein CASSHTSGRWSYEQYF.

The CDR3 here is CASNLRGDPYGYTF. DNA of the CDR3: TGTGCCAGCAATTTAAGGGGGGATCCCTATGGCTACACCTTC. The V gene is TRBV5-5, the J gene TRBJ1-2; weak D call: TRBD1 (6 bases). Germline V lookup: CDR1 SGHKS, CDR2 YYEKEE (reference sequence). V lost 6 bases and J 4 bases, leaving 16 bases between the germline ends. The CDR3 is 14 amino acids.